The clone carrying this TCR beta chain is classed as medium-sized (0.01 to 0.1%). No antigen is known for it. Time point of the sample: week 11, during vaccination. What each vaccine dose contained was 300 ug of mutant IDH1 20-mer peptide, accompanied by topical imiquimod. Data came from immunoSEQ multiplex PCR; TCRdb stores just in-frame clones and leaves some out. The sample has fewer than 150,000 clones, about nine tenths seen once. The V end lost 0 bases, the J end lost 4 bases, and 5 bases lay between the germline ends. The CDR3 contains 13 residues. Germline values: CDR1 SGHDT, CDR2 YYEEEE. This sample was taken from a study of a mutant IDH1 vaccine in newly diagnosed glioma. The overall study: Patients received vaccination from 4-6 weeks after radiotherapy alone, or with temozolomide cycles. Former treatment meant radiotherapy, temozolomide, or both; the majority had gotten both.

The TCR sequence derives from a woman in her forties or fifties with glioma. The rearrangement uses TRBV5-6 and TRBJ1-5; a possible D gene is TRBD1 (5 bases). Sequencing was performed on PBMCs, taken from a glioma patient whose treatment included an IDH1 peptide vaccine. CDR3 nucleotide sequence: TGTGCCAGCAGCTTGGCAGGGAATCAGCCCCAGCATTTT. Its protein is CASSLAGNQPQHF. Combining the CDR3 with reference TRBV5-6 and TRBJ1-5 gives the whole variable domain DAGVTQSPTHLIKTRGQQVTLRCSPKSGHDTVSWYQQALGQGPQFIFQYYEEEERQRGNFPDRFSGHQFPNYSSELNVNALLLGDSALYLCASSLAGNQPQHFGDGTRLSIL.